The entry that follows covers one T cell receptor beta chain sequence. Its antigen is currently unknown. The data belong to a study of OX40 agonist ivuxolimab in advanced cancers. Study-wide context: An anti-OX40 (CD134) antibody with agonistic activity, ivuxolimab, was administered to patients. At doses from 0.01 to 10 mg/kg, patients were given intravenous ivuxolimab every 2 weeks. Prior anti-PD-1, anti-PD-L1 or anti-CTLA-4 therapy was allowed; around 40% had some. Study results and caveats: Compared with others, partial responders at 0.1-3.0 mg/kg displayed clonal expansion among the lowest.

The table came from immunoSEQ multiplex PCR; TCRdb's copy has only in-frame clones and leaves some out. This sample has about 79,000 clones, with approximately 94% found just once. The CDR3 contains 16 residues. J gave up 2 bases and V 8 bases, and 10 bases lay outside the gene matches. Germline V lookup: CDR1 MNHEY, CDR2 SMNVEV (reference sequence). Here the sequenced sample was CD4+ or CD8+ T cells sorted from blood, taken in a trial of the OX40 agonist ivuxolimab. The chain carries TRBV27 and TRBJ1-4; TRBD1 aligns across 8 bases. The receptor's source is an adult with an advanced solid tumor such as melanoma, head and neck, liver or kidney cancer. The CDR3 here is CASFKTGALTNEKLFF. In DNA form, the CDR3 reads TGTGCCAGCTTTAAGACAGGGGCTCTTACTAATGAAAAACTGTTTTTT. The whole variable domain, remainder taken from reference TRBV27 and TRBJ1-4, is EAQVTQNPRYLITVTGKKLTVTCSQNMNHEYMSWYRQDPGLGLRQIYYSMNVEVTDKGDVPEGYKVSRKEKRNFPLILESPSPNQTSLYFCASFKTGALTNEKLFFGSGTQLSVL.